Listed below are T cell receptor beta chains from one sample, sequenced in a study of T-cell reconstitution after alpha-beta-depleted transplantation in children. TCRdb independently ran MiXCR on the PCR reads; one entry per CDR3 protein. Of approximately 300,000 distinct CDR3 sequences detected, around 10% appear once; the ten largest clones hold around 24%. This specimen consisted of peripheral blood, obtained 180 days after TCRalphabeta/CD19-depleted stem cell transplant. The receptors were gathered from a male patient between 2 and 15 years old who had a stem cell transplant for chronic granulomatous disease, so the T cells may come from the graft donor. Each CDR3 is given with its conserved first and last residue. D genes are given only for firm matches. Rows give clone size only sometimes, using once, few, many, or a class for an expanded clone.

>TRBV27|many|TRBJ1-3|.
TGTGCCAGCAGACCTATGGGACAAAACTCTGGAAACACCATATATTTT
CASRPMGQNSGNTIYF
>TRBV5-1|.|TRBJ2-2|.
TGCGCCAGCAGTCCGTCGTTCCTGGGGAACACCGGGGAGCTGTTTTTT
CASSPSFLGNTGELFF
>TRBV3-1|many|TRBJ2-2|TRBD2
TGTGCCACCGGCCTAGCGGGGGGGCGCACCGGGGAGCTGTTTTTT
CATGLAGGRTGELFF
>TRBV7-2|many|TRBJ1-6|.
TGTGCCAGCAGGGGGGGACCCGACTGGGGATTTATGCCCCTCCACTTT
CASRGGPDWGFMPLHF
>TRBV12-3/TRBV12-4|many|TRBJ2-7|TRBD2
TGTGCCAGCAGCCAAGCGGGACTCTACTACGAGCAGTACTTC
CASSQAGLYYEQYF
>TRBV5-1|.|TRBJ2-1|.
TGCGCCAGCACCGGGTATTCGCAGGGTACCTCCTACAATGAGCAGTTCTTC
CASTGYSQGTSYNEQFF
>TRBV5-6|many|TRBJ2-7|TRBD1
TGTGCCAGCAGCTTGGGACAGGGGTGGGAGCAGTACTTC
CASSLGQGWEQYF
>TRBV29-1|many|TRBJ1-2|.
TGCAGCGTTGAAGATCACGAAGGTTACTATGGCTACACCTTC
CSVEDHEGYYGYTF
>TRBV28|many|TRBJ2-5|.
TGTGCCAGCAGCAATAGCGGCGAAGAGACCCAGTACTTC
CASSNSGEETQYF
>TRBV10-2|many|TRBJ2-4|.
TGCGCCAGCAGACAGGATCTAGCCAAAAACATTCAGTACTTC
CASRQDLAKNIQYF
>TRBV7-9|many|TRBJ2-2|.
TGTGCCAGCAGCTTTTTCGCAATCGGGGAGCTGTTTTTT
CASSFFAIGELFF
>TRBV19|few|TRBJ1-1|TRBD1
TGTGCCAGTAGTATTCGATGGACAGGCCCTATCACTGAAGCTTTCTTT
CASSIRWTGPITEAFF
>TRBV20-1|many|TRBJ2-4|.
TGCAGTGCTAGCCACCAGGTTTCCAAAAACATTCAGTACTTC
CSASHQVSKNIQYF
>TRBV5-1|many|TRBJ1-1|.
TGCGCCAGCAGCCCGCGGGCCACGAACACTGAAGCTTTCTTT
CASSPRATNTEAFF
>TRBV7-6|many|TRBJ2-2|.
TGTGCCGGTCGGGGGAACACCGGGGAGCTGTTTTTT
CAGRGNTGELFF
>TRBV20-1|many|TRBJ2-1|TRBD1
TGCAGTGCCATTGACAGGGGTAACTACAATGAGCAGTTCTTC
CSAIDRGNYNEQFF
>TRBV5-1|many|TRBJ2-7|TRBD2
TGCGCCAGCAGCTACGGACTAGCGGGAGTCTCCTACGAGCAGTACTTC
CASSYGLAGVSYEQYF
>TRBV29-1|many|TRBJ2-1|TRBD2
TGCAGCGTGGCGGGGGTGGTAGCGGGGGTCCAAGGGTACAATGAGCAGTTCTTC
CSVAGVVAGVQGYNEQFF
>TRBV28|many|TRBJ1-2|.
TGTGCCAGCAGTAGCCCAGACAGAGCTAACTATGGCTACACCTTC
CASSSPDRANYGYTF
>TRBV5-5|many|TRBJ1-4|.
TGTGCCAGCAGCTTGGCCGGGGGGCTAGGTGAAAAACTGTTTTTT
CASSLAGGLGEKLFF
>TRBV6-1|many|TRBJ2-7|.
TGTGCCAGCAGTCGCACCCCGGAGGGGGACGAGCAGTACTTC
CASSRTPEGDEQYF
>TRBV5-1|many|TRBJ2-2|.
TGCGCCAGCAGCTTGGTGGCGGGGCAGACCGGGGAGCTGTTTTTT
CASSLVAGQTGELFF
>TRBV7-6|many|TRBJ2-1|.
TGTGCCAGCAGCCCCACGCGGGATGAGCAGTTCTTC
CASSPTRDEQFF
>TRBV28|many|TRBJ2-3|.
TGTGCCAGCAGTGGGCGGGCCCCGGTTGTGGATACGCAGTATTTT
CASSGRAPVVDTQYF
>TRBV7-2|many|TRBJ2-1|TRBD1
TGTGCCAGCAGCTTAGAGGGGGCCTCCTACAATGAGCAGTTCTTC
CASSLEGASYNEQFF
>TRBV5-1|many|TRBJ2-7|TRBD1
TGCGCCAGCCACCGAGGACAGGGGTTGGGCGAGCAGTACTTC
CASHRGQGLGEQYF
>TRBV3-1|many|TRBJ2-7|.
TGTGCCAGCAGCCGAGACCAGGGGTACGAGCAGTACTTC
CASSRDQGYEQYF
>TRBV20-1|many|TRBJ2-1|.
TGCAGTGCTAGCCCTGCAGCGGGCTCCTACAATGAGCAGTTCTTC
CSASPAAGSYNEQFF
>TRBV5-4|many|TRBJ1-3|.
TGTGCCAGCACCGACAGGAGCTCTGGAAACACCATATATTTT
CASTDRSSGNTIYF
>TRBV28|many|TRBJ2-3|.
TGTGCCAGCAGATCGGGGGATACGCAGTATTTT
CASRSGDTQYF
>TRBV7-2|many|TRBJ2-1|TRBD1
TGTGCCAGCATCATGGGGGGACAGGGGGAGAATGAGCAGTTCTTC
CASIMGGQGENEQFF
>TRBV20-1|.|TRBJ2-5|.
TGCAGTGCTAGAGGGATGGAAGAGACCCAGTACTTC
CSARGMEETQYF
>TRBV29-1|many|TRBJ2-7|TRBD1
TGCAGCGGCCGGGACAGTGATTTATCCTACGAGCAGTACTTC
CSGRDSDLSYEQYF
>TRBV9|many|TRBJ2-7|.
TGTGCCAGCAGCGTCTCTTCAGACCGTAGCTCCTACGAGCAGTACTTC
CASSVSSDRSSYEQYF
>TRBV7-2|many|TRBJ2-1|TRBD2
TGTGCCAGCAGCTCCTATCTGGGGAGGGCCCTCAATGAGCAGTTCTTC
CASSSYLGRALNEQFF
>TRBV12-3/TRBV12-4|many|TRBJ2-3|.
TGTGCCAGCAGTTCGAGGGTACGGACAGATACGCAGTATTTT
CASSSRVRTDTQYF
>TRBV7-2|many|TRBJ1-5|.
TGTGCCAGCAGCATCACAGGGTCCGGGGACAATCAGCCCCAGCATTTT
CASSITGSGDNQPQHF
>TRBV29-1|.|TRBJ2-1|TRBD2
TGCAGCGTTGCCCCGGGACTAGCGGGCTACAATGAGCAGTTCTTC
CSVAPGLAGYNEQFF
>TRBV7-6|many|TRBJ2-1|TRBD2
TGTGCCAGCAGCCCAGCGGGAACCTGGGGCAATGAGCAGTTCTTC
CASSPAGTWGNEQFF
>TRBV5-1|once|TRBJ2-1|.
TGCGCCAGCAGCTCTGCGGGACCCTCGTGGGATGAGCAGTTCTTC
CASSSAGPSWDEQFF
>TRBV20-1|many|TRBJ2-5|TRBD1
TGCAGTGCTAGAGATCCCAACAGGGGCCAAGAGACCCAGTACTTC
CSARDPNRGQETQYF
>TRBV12-3/TRBV12-4|many|TRBJ2-7|TRBD1
TGTGCCAGCAGGTCGGGACAGGGGAACTACGAGCAGTACTTC
CASRSGQGNYEQYF
>TRBV25-1|many|TRBJ2-5|TRBD2
TGTGCCAGCAGCCCGACAATAGCGGGAGAGACCCAGTACTTC
CASSPTIAGETQYF
>TRBV7-3|many|TRBJ2-1|.
TGTGCCAGCAGCTTAGGGGGCGACTACAATGAGCAGTTCTTC
CASSLGGDYNEQFF
>TRBV19|.|TRBJ2-1|TRBD2
TGTGCCACCGAAGCTTACCCTTTAGCGGGAGGGCCCGGCAATGAGCAGTTCTTC
CATEAYPLAGGPGNEQFF
>TRBV3-1|.|TRBJ2-1|TRBD2
TGTGCCTGCAGTCCCGGACTAGCGGGGGGGCGAATAGACTACAATGAGCAGTTCTTC
CACSPGLAGGRIDYNEQFF
>TRBV7-6|many|TRBJ2-2|.
TGTGCCAGCAGCTACTTAACCGGGGAGCTGTTTTTT
CASSYLTGELFF
>TRBV6-1|many|TRBJ2-6|TRBD2
TGTGCCAGCAGCGTGACTAGCGGGTTATCTGGGGCCAACGTCCTGACTTTC
CASSVTSGLSGANVLTF
>TRBV20-1|.|TRBJ1-1|.
TGCAGTGCTAGCCCGCCGGGGGTTACGAACACTGAAGCTTTCTTT
CSASPPGVTNTEAFF
>TRBV9|many|TRBJ1-4|.
TGTGCCAGCAGCGTAGGAAGCGGATCTAATGAAAAACTGTTTTTT
CASSVGSGSNEKLFF
>TRBV7-8|many|TRBJ2-1|TRBD2
TGTGCCAGCAGCCGGGGACTAGCGGGGTACAATGAGCAGTTCTTC
CASSRGLAGYNEQFF
>TRBV2|few|TRBJ2-6|TRBD2
TGTGCCAGCAGTGAAGGAATAGGGAGGGGAGCTGGGGCCAACGTCCTGACTTTC
CASSEGIGRGAGANVLTF
>TRBV12-3/TRBV12-4|.|TRBJ2-1|TRBD2
TGTGCCAGCAGTTTATCGGGACTAGCGGGAGGTGCGTCCTACAATGAGCAGTTCTTC
CASSLSGLAGGASYNEQFF